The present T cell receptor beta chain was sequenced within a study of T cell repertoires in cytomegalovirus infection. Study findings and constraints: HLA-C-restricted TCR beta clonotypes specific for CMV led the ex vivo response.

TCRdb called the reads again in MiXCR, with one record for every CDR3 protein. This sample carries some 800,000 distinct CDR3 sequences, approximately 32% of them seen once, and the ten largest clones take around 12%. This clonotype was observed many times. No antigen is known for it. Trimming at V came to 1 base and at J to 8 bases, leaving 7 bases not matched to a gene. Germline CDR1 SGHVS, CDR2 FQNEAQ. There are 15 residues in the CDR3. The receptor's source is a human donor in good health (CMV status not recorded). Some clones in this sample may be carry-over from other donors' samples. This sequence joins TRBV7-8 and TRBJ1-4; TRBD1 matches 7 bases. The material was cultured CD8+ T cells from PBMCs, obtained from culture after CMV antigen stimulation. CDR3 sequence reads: CASSLDLTGSEKLFF. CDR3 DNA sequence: TGTGCCAGCAGCTTAGACTTGACAGGGTCCGAAAAACTGTTTTTT.